The 22 T cell receptor beta chains presented below share a single source sample, sequenced in a study of T cell responses to AZD1222 COVID-19 vaccine. The table came from immunoSEQ multiplex PCR; TCRdb's copy has only in-frame clones and leaves some out. The table shows around 130,000 clones, with 86% occurring only once. The specimen comprised peripheral blood, sampled 28 days after the second AZD1222 dose. These receptors came from an adult who received the AZD1222 COVID-19 vaccine.

This rearrangement joins TRBV4-3 to TRBJ2-7, with TRBD2 as a possible D gene (6 bases). This CDR3 contains 14 residues. V was shortened by 0 bases and J by 3 bases, with 9 bases between the two germline ends. Germline-derived CDR1 and CDR2 are LGHNA and YSLEER. CDR3 residues: CASSQELASYEQYF. CDR3 DNA sequence: TGCGCCAGCAGCCAAGAACTAGCAAGCTACGAGCAGTACTTC.

This clone was picked up one time. The chain carries TRBV27 and TRBJ2-1; 8 bases line up with TRBD1. This CDR3 region has 13 residues. Per germline, CDR1 MNHEY and CDR2 SMNVEV (reference sequence). Trimming removed 7 bases from V and 2 bases from J; junction bases left unmatched: 1. The CDR3 spells CASTGGAYNEQFF. CDR3 DNA: TGTGCCAGCACAGGGGGCGCCTACAATGAGCAGTTCTTC.

This clone was seen only a few times. The rearrangement joins TRBV10-3 to TRBJ2-1, with 12 positions matching TRBD2. The germline V gene has CDR1 ENHRY and CDR2 SYGVKD. Trimming took 3 bases from V and 8 from J; bases not matched to a gene: 5. The CDR3 runs 15 residues. In DNA, the CDR3 is TGTGCCATCAGTGACCCTGGACTAGCGGGGCATGAGCAGTTCTTC. This translates into CAISDPGLAGHEQFF.

The gene calls are TRBV15 and TRBJ1-3, with 7 nucleotides matching TRBD1. The germline V gene has CDR1 LNHNV and CDR2 YYDKDF (reference sequence). The CDR3 consists of 17 residues. V dropped 0 bases and J dropped 10; count of bases not matched to a gene: 15. The CDR3: CATSRDAGARGARTIYF. The CDR3 DNA is TGTGCCACCAGCAGAGATGCGGGAGCCAGGGGGGCACGGACCATATATTTT.

This clone was seen a single time. V gene TRBV19 combines with J gene TRBJ2-7; 9 bases agree with TRBD1. The CDR3 runs to 14 residues. Trimming at V came to 6 bases and at J to 3 bases, leaving 6 bases not matched to a gene. In germline, CDR1 is LNHDA, CDR2 SQIVND (reference sequence). The CDR3 is CASREGTGSYEQYF. In DNA, the CDR3 is TGTGCCAGTAGAGAGGGGACAGGGAGCTACGAGCAGTACTTC.

The chain carries TRBV15 and TRBJ2-6, with D unresolved. Germline V gives CDR1 LNHNV, CDR2 YYDKDF (reference sequence). V was cut by 5 bases and J by 2 bases, with 10 bases left in between. This CDR3 is 15 amino acids long. The CDR3 region has the DNA TGTGCCACCAGCCGACGTTTTCCTGGGGCCAACGTCCTGACTTTC. Translated, it gives CATSRRFPGANVLTF.

V gene TRBV19 combines with J gene TRBJ2-1; the D gene is possibly TRBD2 (5 bases). In germline, CDR1 is LNHDA, CDR2 SQIVND (reference sequence). V was cut by 5 bases and J by 9 bases, with 17 bases left in between. The CDR3 runs 14 residues. The CDR3 reads CASSRTGPPLEQFF. The CDR3 region has the DNA TGTGCCAGTAGTCGGACTGGCCCCCCCCTTGAGCAGTTCTTC.

CDR3 sequence: CASSGQGAYGYTF. The CDR3 nucleotides read TGTGCCAGCAGCGGACAGGGGGCCTATGGCTACACCTTC. The V gene is TRBV9, the J gene TRBJ1-2; 10 bases fit TRBD1. With V trimmed by 3 bases and J by 4 bases, 0 bases remained unmatched. The CDR3 totals 13 residues. CDR1 is SGDLS, CDR2 YYNGEE, per germline.

CDR3 DNA: TGCAGTGCCCGGACACGGACTGAAGCTTTCTTT. Translated: CSARTRTEAFF. V usage is TRBV20-1 and J usage is TRBJ1-1; weak D call: TRBD1 (5 bases). The germline V gene has CDR1 DFQATT and CDR2 SNEGSKA (reference sequence). V dropped 6 bases and J dropped 5 bases, with 10 bases sitting between them. This CDR3 has 11 residues.

The CDR3 loop is CASSFDSALIREQFF. As DNA, the CDR3 is TGTGCCAGCTCCTTCGACTCCGCTTTGATACGGGAGCAGTTCTTC. The chain couples TRBV18 to TRBJ2-1; D call uncertain. CDR1 and CDR2 (germline): KGHSH, LQKENI. Trimming cost V 6 bases and J 10 bases, with 22 bases left between them. The CDR3 covers 15 residues.

The CDR3 reads CASSEAGTLNTEAFF. The CDR3, as DNA: TGTGCCAGCAGTGAAGCCGGGACACTTAACACTGAAGCTTTCTTT. The chain uses TRBV6-1 and TRBJ1-1, with D perhaps matching TRBD1 (6 bases). The ends were cut back, 0 bases at V and 2 bases at J, with 10 bases in the middle. The CDR3 runs to 15 residues. The germline V gene has CDR1 MNHNS and CDR2 SASEGT.

The genes are TRBV6-5 and TRBJ1-6; D gene ambiguous. In germline, CDR1 is MNHEY, CDR2 SVGAGI. The V end was cut by 8 bases, the J end by 9 bases, with 20 bases between. The CDR3 is made up of 15 amino acids. In DNA form, the CDR3 reads TGTGCCAGCGCCCCCCCAAGAGCGGTGGGTTCACCCCTCCACTTT. Residues: CASAPPRAVGSPLHF.

This chain joins TRBV9 and TRBJ1-1; a possible D gene is TRBD1 (5 bases). Germline-derived CDR1 and CDR2 are SGDLS and YYNGEE. V was pared by 0 bases and J by 7 bases, with 10 bases between. This CDR3 comprises 13 residues. The DNA for the CDR3 is TGTGCCAGCAGCGTAGATGGGGCGGGTGAAGCTTTCTTT. The encoded protein is CASSVDGAGEAFF.

This sequence joins TRBV4-3 and TRBJ1-1; D unclear. V lost 1 base and J 0 bases, leaving 6 bases between the germline ends. The V gene's germline CDR1 is LGHNA and CDR2 YSLEER. This CDR3 spans 14 amino acids. This CDR3 is CASSQGLLNTEAFF. CDR3 in DNA: TGCGCCAGCAGCCAAGGGCTTCTGAACACTGAAGCTTTCTTT.

This clone came up once. The chain has TRBV6-1 and TRBJ2-2; TRBD2 agrees at 12 bases. The junction had 2 bases not matched to a gene; V was cut back by 3 bases and J by 9 bases. In germline, CDR1 is MNHNS, CDR2 SASEGT. The CDR3 runs 14 residues. CDR3 sequence (DNA): TGTGCCAGCAGTGATGGACTAGCGGGGAGGGAGCTGTTTTTT. The encoded protein is CASSDGLAGRELFF.

The V call is TRBV5-1, the J call TRBJ1-4, with TRBD1 matching over 9 bases. The CDR3 extends over 14 amino acids. V shed 0 bases and J 8 bases; nucleotides not matched to a gene: 2. Germline-derived CDR1 and CDR2 are SGHRS and YFSETQ. CDR3: CASSLDRGREKLFF. CDR3 DNA sequence: TGCGCCAGCAGCTTGGACAGGGGGCGGGAAAAACTGTTTTTT.

CDR3 loop: CASSLPGLAGNTGELFF. DNA of the CDR3: TGTGCCAGCAGCCTACCGGGACTAGCGGGGAACACCGGGGAGCTGTTTTTT. The chain is built from TRBV3-1 (or the pseudogene TRBV3-2) and TRBJ2-2; 12 positions match TRBD2. The CDR3 has 17 amino acids. The J segment lost 1 base and the V segment lost 4 bases, leaving 4 bases of the junction unmatched. The germline V gene encodes CDR1 LGHDT and CDR2 YNNKEL (reference sequence).

The rearrangement uses TRBV9 and TRBJ2-5; D unresolved. Trimming took off 2 bases at V and 0 bases at J, with 8 bases between the two ends. This CDR3 is built from 14 residues. Germline loops: CDR1 SGDLS, CDR2 YYNGEE. CDR3 protein: CASSVWANQETQYF. As DNA, the CDR3 is TGTGCCAGCAGCGTGTGGGCGAACCAAGAGACCCAGTACTTC.

This sequence joins TRBV10-3 and TRBJ1-1; the D is unclear. CDR1 is ENHRY, CDR2 SYGVKD, per germline. V was trimmed by 1 base and J by 10 bases, leaving 7 bases between them. The CDR3 is made up of 11 amino acids. In nucleotides, the CDR3 is TGTGCCATCAGTGAGTTGAGTGGAGCTTTCTTT. Encoded protein: CAISELSGAFF.

The rearrangement uses TRBV11-3 and TRBJ2-1, with a possible D match to TRBD2 (6 bases). The CDR3 consists of 13 residues. In germline, CDR1 is SGHNT, CDR2 YENEEA. The V gene lost 5 bases and the J gene lost 6 bases, with 11 bases spanning the gap. Here the CDR3 DNA reads TGTGCCAGCAGCCGGGACTTTCCCAATGAGCAGTTCTTC. Protein: CASSRDFPNEQFF. Full variable domain (remainder filled in from reference TRBV11-3 and TRBJ2-1): EAGVVQSPRYKIIEKKQPVAFWCNPISGHNTLYWYLQNLGQGPELLIRYENEEAVDDSQLPKDRFSAERLKGVDSTLKIQPAELGDSAVYLCASSRDFPNEQFFGPGTRLTVL.

This clone was observed a few times. The J gene is TRBJ1-2, the V gene TRBV5-5; unclear D gene. V shed 0 bases and J shed 1 base, with 13 bases lying between them. This CDR3 spans 16 amino acids. Germline assignment: CDR1 SGHKS and CDR2 YYEKEE (reference sequence). The CDR3: CASSLVPTPDNYGYTF. In DNA form, the CDR3 reads TGTGCCAGCAGCTTGGTACCGACACCCGATAACTATGGCTACACCTTC.

The rearrangement links TRBV18 to TRBJ1-6; TRBD1 agrees at 8 bases. Per the germline V gene, CDR1 is KGHSH and CDR2 is LQKENI. V was pared by 3 bases and J by 7 bases, with 2 bases of the junction left unmatched. This CDR3 contains 14 residues. CDR3 DNA: TGTGCCAGCTCACCGACAGGGGACAATTCACCCCTCCACTTT. Encoded protein: CASSPTGDNSPLHF.